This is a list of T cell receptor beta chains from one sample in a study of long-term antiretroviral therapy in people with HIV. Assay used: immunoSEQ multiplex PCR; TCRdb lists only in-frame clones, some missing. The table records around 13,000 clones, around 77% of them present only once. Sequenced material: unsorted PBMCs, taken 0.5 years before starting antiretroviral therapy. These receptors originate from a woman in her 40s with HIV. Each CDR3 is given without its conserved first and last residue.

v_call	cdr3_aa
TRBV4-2	ASSQEGINYGYT
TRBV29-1	SVARIPPGNTIY
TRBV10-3	AITVGFELGYT
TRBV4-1	ASSQEDGTDYNEQF
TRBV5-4	ASSFEDLTRGDTQY
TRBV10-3	AISVQRQPGNTIY
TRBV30	AWSGTEYGNTIY
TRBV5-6	ASSLDSLRNTEAF
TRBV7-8	ASSLGPRDIDGYT
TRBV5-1	ASTLGQAQETQY
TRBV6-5	ASSYPGGGSEQF
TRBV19	ASSREGGVGYT
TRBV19	ASSIPIPGWEKLF
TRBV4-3	ASSPNRGPSPLH
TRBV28	ASSSPSGGTYEQY
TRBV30	AWGDSLSYGYT
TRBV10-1	ASSEGGSSYEQY
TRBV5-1	ASSFEREGAKNIQY
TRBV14	ASSPSGALNQPQH
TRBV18	ASSPLEKETQY
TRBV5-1	ASSLEPRDRGNTIY
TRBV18	ASSPNREKLF
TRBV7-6	ASSPLAGATDTQY
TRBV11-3	ASTSGQRTYNEQF
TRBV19	ASKETGLYEQY
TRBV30	ASLTSGSSDTQY
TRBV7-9	ASSRDRDYNEQF
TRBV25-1	ASSELLAGGGDTQY
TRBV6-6	ASSHQGPTNSPLH
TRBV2	ASSGTGANSPLH
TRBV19	ASRRGASGKETQY
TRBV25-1	ASSDLPSGNRDEQF
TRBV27	ASSLDRVTDTQY
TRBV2	AREYRPAHGYT
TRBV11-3	ASSPSPLANEQF
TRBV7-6	ASSSTSGMGELF
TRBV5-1	ASSSTGGWYEQY
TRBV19	ASSGLAGDYNEQF
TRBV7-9	ASSLQGSGEQY
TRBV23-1	ASSHNVRGEVNNQPQH
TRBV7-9	ASSQRGLTDTQY